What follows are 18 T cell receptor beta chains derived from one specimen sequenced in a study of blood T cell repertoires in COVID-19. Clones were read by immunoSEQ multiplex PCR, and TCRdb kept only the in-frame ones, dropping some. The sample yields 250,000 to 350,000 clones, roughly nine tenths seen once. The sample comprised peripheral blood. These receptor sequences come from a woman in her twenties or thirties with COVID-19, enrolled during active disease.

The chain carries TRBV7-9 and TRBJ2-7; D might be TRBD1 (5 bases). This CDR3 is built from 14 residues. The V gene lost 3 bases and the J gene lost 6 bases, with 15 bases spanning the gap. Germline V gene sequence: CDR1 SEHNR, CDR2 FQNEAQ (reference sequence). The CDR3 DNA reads TGTGCCAGCAGCTTGCAGCAGGGTTCTGGCGAGCAGTACTTC. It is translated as CASSLQQGSGEQYF.

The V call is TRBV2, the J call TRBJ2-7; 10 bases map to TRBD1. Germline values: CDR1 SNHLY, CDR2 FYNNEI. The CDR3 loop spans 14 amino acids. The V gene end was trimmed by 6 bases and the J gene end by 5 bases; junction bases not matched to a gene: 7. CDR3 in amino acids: CASSGGTGAHEQYF. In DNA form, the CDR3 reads TGTGCCAGCAGCGGGGGGACAGGGGCCCACGAGCAGTACTTC.

This chain's CDR3 is CASMAAGSSGANVLTF. The DNA of the CDR3 is TGTGCCAGCATGGCAGCGGGGAGCTCTGGGGCCAACGTCCTGACTTTC. The V call is TRBV28, the J call TRBJ2-6, with 7 bases fitting TRBD2. Losses at the gene ends were 7 bases for V and 0 bases for J; bases not matched to a gene: 6. Looked up from germline, CDR1 is MDHEN and CDR2 is SYDVKM. This CDR3 is built from 16 residues. Variable domain in full (rest from reference TRBV28 and TRBJ2-6): DVKVTQSSRYLVKRTGEKVFLECVQDMDHENMFWYRQDPGLGLRLIYFSYDVKMKEKGDIPEGYSVSREKKERFSLILESASTNQTSMYLCASMAAGSSGANVLTFGAGSRLTVL.

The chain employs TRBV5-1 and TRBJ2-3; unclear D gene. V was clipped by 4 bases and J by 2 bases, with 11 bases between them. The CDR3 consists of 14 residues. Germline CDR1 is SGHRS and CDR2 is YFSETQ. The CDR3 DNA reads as TGCGCCAGCAGCGCCCTCTTGGCCACAGATACGCAGTATTTT. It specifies CASSALLATDTQYF.

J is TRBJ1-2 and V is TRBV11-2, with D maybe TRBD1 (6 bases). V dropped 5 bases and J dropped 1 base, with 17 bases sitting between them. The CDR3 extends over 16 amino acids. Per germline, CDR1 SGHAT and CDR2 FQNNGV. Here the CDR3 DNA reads TGTGCCAGCAGCCCGGAGGGGGGGAAAGTTAACTATGGCTACACCTTC. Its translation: CASSPEGGKVNYGYTF. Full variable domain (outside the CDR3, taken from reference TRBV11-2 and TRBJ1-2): EAGVAQSPRYKIIEKRQSVAFWCNPISGHATLYWYQQILGQGPKLLIQFQNNGVVDDSQLPKDRFSAERLKGVDSTLKIQPAKLEDSAVYLCASSPEGGKVNYGYTFGSGTRLTVV.

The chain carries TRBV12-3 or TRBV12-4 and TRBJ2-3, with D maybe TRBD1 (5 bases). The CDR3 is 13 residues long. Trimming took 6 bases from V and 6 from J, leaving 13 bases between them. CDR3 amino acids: CASRQAQGDTQYF. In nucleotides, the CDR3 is TGTGCCAGCAGGCAAGCCCAGGGTGATACGCAGTATTTT.

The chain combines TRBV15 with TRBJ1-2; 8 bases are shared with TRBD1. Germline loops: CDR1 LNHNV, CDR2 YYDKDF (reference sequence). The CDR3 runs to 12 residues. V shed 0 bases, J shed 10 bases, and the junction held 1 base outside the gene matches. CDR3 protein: CATSREQGAYTF. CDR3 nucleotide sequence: TGTGCCACCAGCAGAGAGCAGGGGGCCTACACCTTC.

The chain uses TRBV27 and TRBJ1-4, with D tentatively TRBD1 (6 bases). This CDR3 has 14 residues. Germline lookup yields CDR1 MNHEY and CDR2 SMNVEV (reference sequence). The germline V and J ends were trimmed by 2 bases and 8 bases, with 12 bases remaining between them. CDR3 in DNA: TGTGCCAGCAGTTTACAGGGGAAAAACGAAAAACTGTTTTTT. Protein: CASSLQGKNEKLFF.

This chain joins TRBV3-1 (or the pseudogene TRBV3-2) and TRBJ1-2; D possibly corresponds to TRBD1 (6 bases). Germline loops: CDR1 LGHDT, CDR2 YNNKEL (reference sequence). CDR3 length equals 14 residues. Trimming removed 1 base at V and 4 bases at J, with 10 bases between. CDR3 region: CASSQADSIYGYTF. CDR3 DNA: TGTGCCAGCAGCCAAGCGGACAGCATCTATGGCTACACCTTC.

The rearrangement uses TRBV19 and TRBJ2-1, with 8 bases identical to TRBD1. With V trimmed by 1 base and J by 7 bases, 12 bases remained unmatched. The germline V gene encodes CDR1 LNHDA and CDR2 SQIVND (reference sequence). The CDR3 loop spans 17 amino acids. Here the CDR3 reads CASSIVRGQGPRNEQFF. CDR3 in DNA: TGTGCCAGTAGTATAGTACGAGGACAGGGCCCCCGAAATGAGCAGTTCTTC.

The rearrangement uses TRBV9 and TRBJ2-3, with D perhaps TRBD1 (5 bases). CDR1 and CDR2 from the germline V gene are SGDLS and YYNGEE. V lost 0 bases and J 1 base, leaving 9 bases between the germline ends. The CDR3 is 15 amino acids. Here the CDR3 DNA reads TGTGCCAGCAGCGTAGGGGGCTGGGGCACAGATACGCAGTATTTT. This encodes CASSVGGWGTDTQYF.

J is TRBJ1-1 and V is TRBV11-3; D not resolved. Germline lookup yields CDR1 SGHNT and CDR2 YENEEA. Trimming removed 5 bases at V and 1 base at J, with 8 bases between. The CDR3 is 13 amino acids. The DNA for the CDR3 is TGTGCCAGCAGCGTTACAAGGAACACTGAAGCTTTCTTT. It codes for CASSVTRNTEAFF.

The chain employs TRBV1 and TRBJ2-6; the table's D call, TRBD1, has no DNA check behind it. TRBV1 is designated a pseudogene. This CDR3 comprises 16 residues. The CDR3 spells CTSSQVGVKGANVLTF. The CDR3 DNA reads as TGCACCAGCAGCCAAGTAGGGGTGAAAGGGGCCAACGTCCTGACTTTC.

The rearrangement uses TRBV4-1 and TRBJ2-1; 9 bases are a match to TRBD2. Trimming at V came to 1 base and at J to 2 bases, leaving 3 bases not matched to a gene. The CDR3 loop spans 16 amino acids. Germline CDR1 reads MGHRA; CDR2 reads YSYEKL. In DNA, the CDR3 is TGCGCCAGCAGCCAAGTGACTAGCGGTACCTACAATGAGCAGTTCTTC. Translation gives CASSQVTSGTYNEQFF.

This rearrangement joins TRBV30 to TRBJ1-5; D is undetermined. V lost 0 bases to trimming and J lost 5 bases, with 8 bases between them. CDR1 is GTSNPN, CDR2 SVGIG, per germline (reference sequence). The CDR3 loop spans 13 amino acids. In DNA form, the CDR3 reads TGTGCCTGGAGTGTGGCGAGCGATCAGCCCCAGCATTTT. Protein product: CAWSVASDQPQHF.

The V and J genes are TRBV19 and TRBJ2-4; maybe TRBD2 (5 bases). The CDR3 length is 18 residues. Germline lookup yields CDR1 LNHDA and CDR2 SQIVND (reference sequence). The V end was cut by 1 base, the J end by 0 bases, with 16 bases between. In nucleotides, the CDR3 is TGTGCCAGTAGTATAGTGGGTAGGGCCGGGATAGCCAAAAACATTCAGTACTTC. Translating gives CASSIVGRAGIAKNIQYF.

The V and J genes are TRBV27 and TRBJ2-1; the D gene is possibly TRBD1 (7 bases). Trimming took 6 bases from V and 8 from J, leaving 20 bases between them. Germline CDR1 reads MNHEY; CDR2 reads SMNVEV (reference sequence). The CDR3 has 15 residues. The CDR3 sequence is CASSRGDPSTDEQFF. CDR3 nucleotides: TGTGCCAGCAGCAGGGGGGACCCTTCTACGGATGAGCAGTTCTTC.

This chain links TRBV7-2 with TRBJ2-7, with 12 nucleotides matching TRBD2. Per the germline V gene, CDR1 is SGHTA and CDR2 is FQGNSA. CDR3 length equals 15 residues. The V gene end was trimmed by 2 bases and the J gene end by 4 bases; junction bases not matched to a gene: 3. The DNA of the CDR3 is TGTGCCAGCAGCTTAAACCTAGCGGGAGGGTACGAGCAGTACTTC. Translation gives CASSLNLAGGYEQYF.